This T cell receptor (beta chain) is from a study of blood T cell repertoires in COVID-19. Followed longitudinally, the Seattle patients had been enrolled during active infection. The CDR3 has 16 residues. Germline V gene sequence: CDR1 SGHKS, CDR2 YYEKEE (reference sequence). The V gene end was trimmed by 2 bases and the J gene end by 0 bases; junction bases not matched to a gene: 4. The method was immunoSEQ multiplex PCR; TCRdb's version includes in-frame clones alone and lacks a portion of them. The sample lists 200,000 to 250,000 clones, just under 90% seen once, with 2% to 3% in the top ten. The TCR was taken from a man in his thirties or forties with COVID-19, enrolled during active disease. The chain couples TRBV5-5 to TRBJ1-4; 7 bases agree with TRBD1. Sequenced input: peripheral blood. The CDR3 region is CASSLEDRATNEKLFF. The CDR3 bases are TGTGCCAGCAGCTTAGAAGACAGGGCAACTAATGAAAAACTGTTTTTT.